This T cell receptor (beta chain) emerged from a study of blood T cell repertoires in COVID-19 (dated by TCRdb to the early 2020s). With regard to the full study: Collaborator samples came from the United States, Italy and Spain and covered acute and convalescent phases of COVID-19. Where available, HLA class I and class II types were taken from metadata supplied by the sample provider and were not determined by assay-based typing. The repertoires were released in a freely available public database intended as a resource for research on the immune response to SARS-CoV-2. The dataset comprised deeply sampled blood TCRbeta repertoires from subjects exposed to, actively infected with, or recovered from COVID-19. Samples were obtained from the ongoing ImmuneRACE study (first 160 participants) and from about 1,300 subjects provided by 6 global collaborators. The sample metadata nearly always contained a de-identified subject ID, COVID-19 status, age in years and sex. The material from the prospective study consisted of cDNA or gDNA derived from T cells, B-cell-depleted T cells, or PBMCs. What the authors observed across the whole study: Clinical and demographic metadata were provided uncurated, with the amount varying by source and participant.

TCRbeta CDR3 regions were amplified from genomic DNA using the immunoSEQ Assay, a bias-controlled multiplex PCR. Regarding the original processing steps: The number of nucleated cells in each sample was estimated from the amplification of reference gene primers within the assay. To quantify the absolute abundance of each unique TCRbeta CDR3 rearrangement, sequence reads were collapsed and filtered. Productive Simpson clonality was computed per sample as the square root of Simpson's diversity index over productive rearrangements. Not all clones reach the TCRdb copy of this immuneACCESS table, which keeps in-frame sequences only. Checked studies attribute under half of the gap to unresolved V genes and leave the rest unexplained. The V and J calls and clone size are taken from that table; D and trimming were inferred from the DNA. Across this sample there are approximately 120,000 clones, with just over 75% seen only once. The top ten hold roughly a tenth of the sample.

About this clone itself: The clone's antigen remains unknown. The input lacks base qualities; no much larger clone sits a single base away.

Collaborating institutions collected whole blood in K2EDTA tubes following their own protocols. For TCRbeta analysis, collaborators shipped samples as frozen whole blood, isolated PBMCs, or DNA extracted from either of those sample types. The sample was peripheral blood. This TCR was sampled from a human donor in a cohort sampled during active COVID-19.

The DNA sequence is as follows: TGCGCCAGCAGCTTGGGACAGGGGGCCTCGGGAAACACCATATATTTT. Its product reads: CASSLGQGASGNTIYF. Recombination joined TRBV5-1 with TRBJ1-3, with 10 junctional bases fitting TRBD1. CDR1 SGHRS and CDR2 YFSETQ were looked up in the germline V gene. CDR3 length: 16 amino acids, cysteine to phenylalanine. Only CDR3 DNA is held: 48 bases, read in frame from base 1. V lost 0 bases and J lost 4 bases, and the count of bases not matched to a germline gene is 4.